This TCR beta chain originates from a study of human T cells and chemical hapten exposure. About the research overall: Scalp application of diphenylcyclopropenone was performed weekly in patients across the entire roughly 26-week study. Chiefly women, the patients showed alopecia areata, totalis or universalis. Study results and limitations: TCRs at high frequency, those above 1 in 1000, did not change with DPC sensitization. Patch test scores rose with PT1 expanded TCR counts, a positive correlation.

This clonotype was detected a few times. Its cognate antigen is unknown. In TCRdb, the RACE reads were re-called with MiXCR into one record per CDR3 protein. The sample holds about 190,000 distinct CDR3 sequences; around 25% are singletons and the top ten take about 2.5%. This CDR3 has 13 amino acids. The germline CDR1 and CDR2 sequences are DFQATT and SNEGSKA (reference sequence). The V gene end was trimmed by 6 bases and the J gene end by 11 bases; junction bases not matched to a gene: 9. Time point of the sample: patch test 3, about 24 weeks after DPC sensitization. Documented treatment: therapeutic diphenylcyclopropenone sensitization with weekly scalp DPC.

The source is a woman aged 40 to 50 with alopecia areata. Some clones in this sample may be carry-over from other donors' samples. The starting material was whole blood, obtained in connection with sensitization to the hapten diphenylcyclopropenone (DPC). The rearrangement joins TRBV20-1 to TRBJ2-3, with TRBD2 matching over 12 bases. CDR3 region: CSARGLAGGVQYF. CDR3 in DNA: TGCAGTGCAAGGGGGCTAGCGGGAGGGGTGCAGTATTTT.